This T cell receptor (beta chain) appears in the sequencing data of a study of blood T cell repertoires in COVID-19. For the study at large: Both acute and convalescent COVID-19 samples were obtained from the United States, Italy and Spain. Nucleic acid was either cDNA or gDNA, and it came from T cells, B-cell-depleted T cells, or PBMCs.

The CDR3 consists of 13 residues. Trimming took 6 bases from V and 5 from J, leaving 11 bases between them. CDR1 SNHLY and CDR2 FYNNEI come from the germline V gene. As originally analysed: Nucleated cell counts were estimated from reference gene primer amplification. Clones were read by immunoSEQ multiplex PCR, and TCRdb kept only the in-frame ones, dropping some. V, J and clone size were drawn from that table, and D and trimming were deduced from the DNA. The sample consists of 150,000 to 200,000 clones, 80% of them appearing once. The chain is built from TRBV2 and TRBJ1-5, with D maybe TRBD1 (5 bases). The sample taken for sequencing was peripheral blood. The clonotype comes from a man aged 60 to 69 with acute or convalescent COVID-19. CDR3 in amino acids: CASSRTRDQPQHF. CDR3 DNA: TGTGCCAGCAGCCGGACAAGAGATCAGCCCCAGCATTTT.